The text below deals with one TCR beta chain. Antigen specificity is unknown. This sample was included in a study of T cells after yellow fever vaccination. Regarding the study as a whole: Boosting was followed by the reappearance of most primary-vaccination clones (around 96% CD4, roughly 90% CD8). By day 5 rather than day 15, the secondary response had peaked, though it was weaker.

TCRdb independently ran MiXCR on the 5' RACE reads; one entry per CDR3 protein. The sample records some 320,000 distinct CDR3 sequences, about 4% being singletons. V was trimmed by 3 bases and J by 5 bases, leaving 22 bases between them. The CDR3 length is 17 residues. Germline V gene sequence: CDR1 SGHVS, CDR2 FQNEAQ. The TCR sequence derives from a man younger than 35 who received the YFV17D yellow fever vaccine. Specimen: PBMCs, collected 5 days after the yellow fever booster vaccination. The chain couples TRBV7-8 to TRBJ2-5; tentatively, D is TRBD1 (5 bases). The CDR3 nucleotides are TGTGCCAGCAGCTTCGGAGCTGTACAAGGGGCCGCGGAGACCCAGTACTTC. The encoded protein is CASSFGAVQGAAETQYF.